Below, 20 T cell receptor beta chains from the same sample are listed, as sequenced in a study of T-cell memory formation after mild COVID-19. TCRdb redid the calling of the 5' RACE reads with MiXCR, one entry per CDR3 protein. The sample carries around 450,000 distinct CDR3 sequences, roughly 20% recorded once. The specimen sequenced was PBMCs or a T cell subset sorted from them (not recorded which). These receptors were obtained from an adult woman who had mild COVID-19 (a few samples of this study predate the infection). Cell type and time point are not known.

The chain links TRBV5-5 to TRBJ1-2, with D tentatively TRBD1 (5 bases). The CDR3 length is 14 residues. V dropped 4 bases and J dropped 6 bases, with 16 bases sitting between them. Per the germline V gene, CDR1 is SGHKS and CDR2 is YYEKEE (reference sequence). CDR3 sequence reads: CASSLEGRVDGYTF. CDR3 sequence (DNA): TGTGCCAGCAGCCTGGAGGGCAGGGTTGATGGCTACACCTTC.

The chain uses TRBV12-3 or TRBV12-4 and TRBJ1-2; no clear D. Trimming took 1 base from V and 0 from J, leaving 6 bases between them. CDR3 size: 14 residues. The CDR3 nucleotides are TGTGCCAGCAGTTTAGTCGGTGCTAACTATGGCTACACCTTC. Translation gives CASSLVGANYGYTF.

This chain uses TRBV28 with TRBJ2-3; the D gene is possibly TRBD2 (5 bases). The CDR3 is made up of 14 amino acids. V was cut by 10 bases and J by 6 bases, with 20 bases left in between. Germline V gives CDR1 MDHEN, CDR2 SYDVKM. DNA for the CDR3: TGTGCCATCCAGGACCCCAGAGGGCTTGATACGCAGTATTTT. This translates into CAIQDPRGLDTQYF.

This clonotype has only a few counts. The chain has TRBV11-2 and TRBJ2-2; D not resolved. Germline V gene data show CDR1 as SGHAT and CDR2 as FQNNGV. The CDR3 has 14 amino acids. The V gene lost 0 bases and the J gene lost 4 bases, with 6 bases spanning the gap. The CDR3 nucleotides are TGTGCCAGCAGCTTAGACCTGGCCACCGGGGAGCTGTTTTTT. Its protein is CASSLDLATGELFF.

A few counts support this clonotype. This rearrangement joins TRBV13 to TRBJ2-7; D gene uncertain. The CDR3 length is 12 residues. Germline CDR1 and CDR2: PRHDT and FYEKMQ (reference sequence). Trimming took 1 base from V and 5 from J, leaving 6 bases between them. CDR3 amino acids: CASSLAHDEQYF. CDR3 bases: TGTGCCAGCAGCTTAGCCCACGACGAGCAGTACTTC.

This clonotype turned up a few times. This chain uses TRBV5-1 with TRBJ2-4, with TRBD2 matching 7 bases. The J segment lost 0 bases and the V segment lost 6 bases, leaving 9 bases of the junction unmatched. Germline CDR1 reads SGHRS; CDR2 reads YFSETQ. This CDR3 comprises 16 residues. CDR3 protein: CASKEAGVTAKNIQYF. The CDR3 DNA reads as TGCGCCAGCAAAGAGGCGGGGGTCACAGCCAAAAACATTCAGTACTTC.

This clonotype was counted a few times. The gene calls are TRBV12-3 or TRBV12-4 and TRBJ2-3; a weak D match, TRBD2 (6 bases). Trimming cost V 3 bases and J 0 bases, with 10 bases left between them. The CDR3 consists of 15 residues. The CDR3 DNA reads as TGTGCCAGCAGTTTTTCTAGCGCAAGCACAGATACGCAGTATTTT. Translating it yields CASSFSSASTDTQYF.

This clonotype was seen repeatedly, ten times or more. One junction end does not reproduce the germline sequence, and a read error may be involved. The chain has TRBV7-6 and TRBJ2-5; the D gene could be TRBD1 or TRBD2 (5 bases each). CDR1 and CDR2 from the germline V gene are SGHVS and FNYEAQ. The CDR3 runs 13 residues. Here the CDR3 reads CASSAGLTEAQYF. CDR3 nucleotide sequence: TGTGCCAGCAGCGCCGGACTGACAGAGGCCCAGTACTTC.

The CDR3, as DNA: TGTGCCAGCAGCGCTCAGGGGCACCTTTACAATGAGCAGTTCTTC. It yields the protein CASSAQGHLYNEQFF. V gene TRBV9 combines with J gene TRBJ2-1, with D perhaps matching TRBD1 (6 bases). V was shortened by 3 bases and J by 4 bases, with 14 bases between the two germline ends. Germline V gives CDR1 SGDLS, CDR2 YYNGEE. The CDR3 is 15 amino acids. The variable domain in full, completed from reference TRBV9 and TRBJ2-1, reads DSGVTQTPKHLITATGQRVTLRCSPRSGDLSVYWYQQSLDQGLQFLIQYYNGEERAKGNILERFSAQQFPDLHSELNLSSLELGDSALYFCASSAQGHLYNEQFFGPGTRLTVL.

The genes are TRBV7-2 and TRBJ2-3; 7 bases fit TRBD2. Losses at the gene ends were 0 bases for V and 2 bases for J; bases not matched to a gene: 5. The CDR3 is made up of 16 amino acids. The germline CDR1 and CDR2 sequences are SGHTA and FQGNSA. For the CDR3, the DNA is TGTGCCAGCAGCTTAGCTCCTAGCGGATACACAGATACGCAGTATTTT. Its translation: CASSLAPSGYTDTQYF.

The chain links TRBV7-8 to TRBJ1-4, with D possibly matching TRBD1 (5 bases). The CDR3 has 13 residues. Germline-derived CDR1 and CDR2 are SGHVS and FQNEAQ. Trimming removed 3 bases from V and 6 bases from J, with 8 bases in between. The CDR3, as DNA: TGTGCCAGCAGCTTGCAGGGATATGAAAAACTGTTTTTT. This codes for CASSLQGYEKLFF.

This chain connects TRBV2 to TRBJ2-7; D possibly corresponds to TRBD2 (5 bases). The V gene's germline CDR1 is SNHLY and CDR2 FYNNEI. V lost 8 bases to trimming and J lost 3 bases, with 17 bases between them. CDR3 length: 14 amino acids. The CDR3 reads CASFVGGTFYEQYF. CDR3 nucleotide sequence: TGTGCCAGCTTTGTAGGAGGCACATTCTACGAGCAGTACTTC. Drawing the rest from reference TRBV2 and TRBJ2-7, the complete variable domain is EPEVTQTPSHQVTQMGQEVILRCVPISNHLYFYWYRQILGQKVEFLVSFYNNEISEKSEIFDDQFSVERPDGSNFTLKIRSTKLEDSAMYFCASFVGGTFYEQYFGPGTRLTVT.

This clonotype was observed a few times. V is TRBV6-5 and J is TRBJ2-5; maybe TRBD2 (6 bases). CDR1 MNHEY and CDR2 SVGAGI come from the germline V gene. With 2 bases removed from V and 5 bases from J, the gap between germline ends came to 9 bases. The CDR3 has 13 residues. CDR3 sequence reads: CASSYVRGETQYF. In nucleotides, the CDR3 is TGTGCCAGCAGTTACGTCCGGGGGGAGACCCAGTACTTC.

A few counts support this clonotype. V usage is TRBV29-1 and J usage is TRBJ2-1; D remains unclear. CDR1 and CDR2 from the germline V gene are SQVTM and ANQGSEA. This CDR3 comprises 12 residues. The chain's CDR3 is CVGWTAWNEQFF. DNA of the CDR3: TGCGTCGGGTGGACCGCGTGGAATGAGCAGTTCTTC.

The chain employs TRBV10-3 and TRBJ1-1; D call uncertain. CDR1 and CDR2 from the germline V gene are ENHRY and SYGVKD. V was trimmed by 2 bases and J by 10 bases, leaving 8 bases between them. The CDR3 has 11 amino acids. The CDR3 DNA reads as TGTGCCATCAGTGAGCGTGGTGGAGCTTTCTTT. It translates to CAISERGGAFF.

V gene TRBV9 combines with J gene TRBJ2-1; TRBD2 matches at 8 bases. Trimming took 3 bases from V and 3 from J; bases not matched to a gene: 8. The germline V gene encodes CDR1 SGDLS and CDR2 YYNGEE. This CDR3 has 16 amino acids. DNA of the CDR3: TGTGCCAGCAGCGCTTCCGGACTAGCTAGCTACAATGAGCAGTTCTTC. Amino acid sequence: CASSASGLASYNEQFF. Filled out from reference TRBV9 and TRBJ2-1, the complete variable domain reads DSGVTQTPKHLITATGQRVTLRCSPRSGDLSVYWYQQSLDQGLQFLIQYYNGEERAKGNILERFSAQQFPDLHSELNLSSLELGDSALYFCASSASGLASYNEQFFGPGTRLTVL.

The chain combines TRBV12-3 or TRBV12-4 with TRBJ2-7; D could derive from TRBD1 or TRBD2 (5 bases each). The length of the CDR3 is 18 residues. V dropped 6 bases and J dropped 0 bases, with 24 bases sitting between them. The CDR3 DNA reads TGTGCCAGCAGCCATTTAGGGTTTCGGGGCACCCTCTCCTACGAGCAGTACTTC. Protein product: CASSHLGFRGTLSYEQYF.

Only a few counts were recorded for this clonotype. The genes are TRBV6-2 or TRBV6-3 and TRBJ2-3; D may be TRBD1 or TRBD2 (7 bases each). V dropped 3 bases and J dropped 3 bases, with 16 bases sitting between them. The CDR3 is 16 residues long. The germline V gene has CDR1 MNHEY and CDR2 SVGEGT. The CDR3 reads CASSYPQGEGTDTQYF. CDR3 in DNA: TGTGCCAGCAGTTATCCCCAGGGGGAGGGAACAGATACGCAGTATTTT.

The genes are TRBV11-2 and TRBJ2-7; 10 bases fit TRBD2. J gave up 4 bases and V 3 bases, and 15 bases lay outside the gene matches. Germline CDR1 reads SGHAT; CDR2 reads FQNNGV. The CDR3 runs 18 residues. CDR3 region: CASSFDGTSETYPYEQYF. The CDR3 coding sequence is TGTGCCAGCAGCTTTGACGGGACTAGCGAGACGTATCCTTACGAGCAGTACTTC.

The table lists this clonotype with many counts. This chain uses TRBV7-9 with TRBJ1-1, with unresolved D. Germline V gene sequence: CDR1 SEHNR, CDR2 FQNEAQ (reference sequence). The CDR3 spans 13 residues. Trimming removed 4 bases from V and 1 base from J, with 7 bases in between. CDR3 bases: TGTGCCAGCAGCTCTATAAAGAACACTGAAGCTTTCTTT. Encoded protein: CASSSIKNTEAFF.